This T cell receptor (beta chain) was found in a study of identical twins. This clonotype was found many times. Each CDR3 protein is one row after TCRdb ran MiXCR on the 5' RACE reads. The table includes a few hundred thousand distinct CDR3 sequences, 7.5% to 10% detected once. The V gene's germline CDR1 is SGHRS and CDR2 YFSETQ. The CDR3 spans 16 residues. J gave up 4 bases and V 5 bases, and 12 bases lay outside the gene matches. These data were also filed under a second study, of yellow fever vaccine responses in identical twins.

The genes are TRBV5-1 and TRBJ2-1; TRBD2 agrees at 7 bases. Sequencing input: PBMCs. The TCR originated in a woman aged 18-30 years in good health. CDR3: CASSPPGPAGYNEQFF. DNA of the CDR3: TGCGCCAGCAGTCCTCCGGGACCAGCGGGATACAATGAGCAGTTCTTC.